Sequencing of this T cell receptor beta chain was carried out in a study of post-analysis software for immune sequencing data. Across the study: Relapsing-remitting, secondary progressive and progressive-relapsing forms of multiple sclerosis all featured among disease courses.

The V gene lost 7 bases and the J gene lost 9 bases, with 22 bases spanning the gap. The CDR3 is made up of 15 amino acids. CDR1 is MDHEN and CDR2 is SYDVKM in the germline V gene. Unique molecular identifiers were carried by the TCR beta cDNA libraries. cDNA molecules numbering some 500,000 came from around 1 to 10 million T cells. Using its own MiXCR run on the PCR reads, TCRdb lists one record per CDR3 protein. The data show approximately 730,000 distinct CDR3 sequences, with around 27% seen just once and roughly 0.54% held by the top ten. In the case of this clonotype: The antigen is unknown.

Points from the study as a whole: Patients used about 5 TRBV segments, including TRBV5-6, TRBV5-1 and TRBV20-1, more often than controls. Relative to controls, patients with multiple sclerosis showed significantly lower normalized Chao1 diversity. Those samples that were prepared in the same batch co-clustered strongly by F measure.

This chain uses TRBV28 with TRBJ2-1; TRBD1 is a possible D gene (7 bases). The origin of this receptor is a girl between 10 and 17 years old with multiple sclerosis. Sequenced: blood. The CDR3 region is CASIGGDSLSGEQFF. CDR3 nucleotides: TGTGCCAGCATAGGCGGGGACAGTTTATCTGGTGAGCAGTTCTTC.